Listed below are T cell receptor beta chains from one sample, sequenced in a study of T-cell memory formation after mild COVID-19. TCRdb independently ran MiXCR on the 5' RACE reads; one entry per CDR3 protein. The sample consists of 140,000 to 150,000 distinct CDR3 sequences, around 21% of them appearing once. The sequenced sample consisted of PBMCs or a T cell subset sorted from them (not recorded which). These receptors all come from an adult woman who had mild COVID-19 (a few samples of this study predate the infection). Cell type and time point are not known. CDR3s leave out the opening cysteine and the closing phenylalanine or tryptophan. Fields, in order: CDR3 protein, J gene, V gene.

AWRRSGGYNEQF | TRBJ2-1 | TRBV30
ASSPEGAGQINGYT | TRBJ1-2 | TRBV5-1
ASSLAGSSGANVLT | TRBJ2-6 | TRBV7-9
ASSLYRGPNTGELF | TRBJ2-2 | TRBV6-2/TRBV6-3
ATSDWGGTGQETQY | TRBJ2-5 | TRBV24-1
ASSQVRGVSSYEQY | TRBJ2-7 | TRBV4-1
ATSETTYEQY | TRBJ2-7 | TRBV12-3/TRBV12-4
ASSLAGTRDVEQY | TRBJ2-7 | TRBV7-9
ASSPGLANTGELF | TRBJ2-2 | TRBV18
ASSLIAGVPSYEQY | TRBJ2-7 | TRBV27
ASSQVGLAGAGELF | TRBJ2-2 | TRBV4-1
SPRLSHTQY | TRBJ2-3 | TRBV20-1
ASSLESGQIYGYT | TRBJ1-2 | TRBV5-1
ASGGTSGGYNEQF | TRBJ2-1 | TRBV3-1
SVWGPGQGTYGYT | TRBJ1-2 | TRBV29-1
ASSPARGAPSTDTQY | TRBJ2-3 | TRBV6-6
ASSLATGRGNTIY | TRBJ1-3 | TRBV7-9
ASSIPRSSGKKIAKNIQY | TRBJ2-4 | TRBV19
ASSRDSWDTQY | TRBJ2-3 | TRBV7-9
ATSDPTSGAITQY | TRBJ2-3 | TRBV24-1
ASSLGREPGANVLT | TRBJ2-6 | TRBV7-2
ASSPRTGEGSPLH | TRBJ1-6 | TRBV7-2
ASSSGTSLKGKF | TRBJ2-1 | TRBV7-2
ASSRGTSGDNEQF | TRBJ2-1 | TRBV9
ASSIAGTSTDTQY | TRBJ2-3 | TRBV19
ASSPRTGHNSPLH | TRBJ1-6 | TRBV9
ASSLAAGGPHEQF | TRBJ2-1 | TRBV11-3
ATSREPPFLLAGRNEQF | TRBJ2-1 | TRBV15
ASSLGAGAYNEQF | TRBJ2-1 | TRBV5-1
ATSDPGDRSAF | TRBJ1-1 | TRBV24-1
ASTPWAGAQETQY | TRBJ2-5 | TRBV5-1
ASSHTSFPYEQY | TRBJ2-7 | TRBV5-4
ASSGYTGAYGYT | TRBJ1-2 | TRBV5-4
ASSVGGIGNTIY | TRBJ1-3 | TRBV2
ASSWAGDHYEQY | TRBJ2-7 | TRBV11-1
ASSLVTGTGANEQY | TRBJ2-7 | TRBV5-1
ATSDPPLGGRHNNEQF | TRBJ2-1 | TRBV24-1
ASSLGTGSNQPQH | TRBJ1-5 | TRBV5-1
ASSLSAAHYGYT | TRBJ1-2 | TRBV12-3/TRBV12-4
ASSLGQLNQPQH | TRBJ1-5 | TRBV7-2
ASTSLGGAGETQY | TRBJ2-5 | TRBV2
AISESGGENIQY | TRBJ2-4 | TRBV10-3
ASSRQGFTDTQY | TRBJ2-3 | TRBV12-3/TRBV12-4
ASSLAFPIHSPLH | TRBJ1-6 | TRBV7-9
ATSSGSGNTEAF | TRBJ1-1 | TRBV24-1
ASIPGQRSNQPQH | TRBJ1-5 | TRBV19
ASSLAGQGGVDEQF | TRBJ2-1 | TRBV5-1
ASSLVAGGRGETGELF | TRBJ2-2 | TRBV5-1
ASSKGTASSTDTQY | TRBJ2-3 | TRBV5-1
ASTPVQGGLVGELF | TRBJ2-2 | TRBV9
ASSLFASGGAKEQF | TRBJ2-1 | TRBV7-9
ASRPAGLGNTIY | TRBJ1-3 | TRBV7-6
ASSLVGQGETQY | TRBJ2-5 | TRBV5-1